A selection of T cell receptor beta chains follows, all from one sample in a study of blood T cells in healthy people across ages. TCRdb redid the calling of the 5' RACE reads with MiXCR, one entry per CDR3 protein. The sample includes around 1,700,000 distinct CDR3 sequences, roughly 28% of them seen just once. Sample: blood. These receptor sequences come from a woman in her twenties or thirties in good health. CDR3s leave out the opening cysteine and the closing phenylalanine or tryptophan. Fields, in order: V gene, J gene, CDR3 protein.

v_gene: TRBV5-1; j_gene: TRBJ2-1; CDR3aa: ASSPRGENNEQF
v_gene: TRBV7-9; j_gene: TRBJ1-1; CDR3aa: ASSPQTGDHTEAF
v_gene: TRBV29-1; j_gene: TRBJ2-7; CDR3aa: SAGATRGVEEQY
v_gene: TRBV20-1; j_gene: TRBJ2-5; CDR3aa: SAIDRGLGETQY
v_gene: TRBV10-3; j_gene: TRBJ2-7; CDR3aa: AIAQGDYEQY
v_gene: TRBV5-1; j_gene: TRBJ2-1; CDR3aa: ASSVGGRPTYNEQF
v_gene: TRBV6-1; j_gene: TRBJ2-3; CDR3aa: ASSMQGQGTDTQY
v_gene: TRBV4-3; j_gene: TRBJ2-3; CDR3aa: ASSQDLAGAGDTQY
v_gene: TRBV2; j_gene: TRBJ1-1; CDR3aa: ASSEGGHLNTEAF
v_gene: TRBV10-3; j_gene: TRBJ2-3; CDR3aa: AISAKDRERSSTDTQY
v_gene: TRBV9; j_gene: TRBJ2-1; CDR3aa: ASSAGGSLYNEQF
v_gene: TRBV12-3/TRBV12-4; j_gene: TRBJ2-6; CDR3aa: ASIGDRWGANVLT
v_gene: TRBV28; j_gene: TRBJ1-6; CDR3aa: ASSSTQGSYNSPLH
v_gene: TRBV6-6; j_gene: TRBJ1-6; CDR3aa: ASRPTGGVSPLH
v_gene: TRBV20-1; j_gene: TRBJ2-3; CDR3aa: SAIRTSSDTQY
v_gene: TRBV7-9; j_gene: TRBJ1-1; CDR3aa: ASSLVPRTEAF
v_gene: TRBV15; j_gene: TRBJ2-3; CDR3aa: ATSPPTADTQY
v_gene: TRBV24-1; j_gene: TRBJ1-4; CDR3aa: ATSARDRSEKLF
v_gene: TRBV5-5; j_gene: TRBJ1-2; CDR3aa: ASIADTYGYT
v_gene: TRBV6-6; j_gene: TRBJ2-1; CDR3aa: VSSRTGTYNEQF
v_gene: TRBV12-3/TRBV12-4; j_gene: TRBJ2-3; CDR3aa: ASSRLGTDTQY
v_gene: TRBV12-3/TRBV12-4; j_gene: TRBJ2-1; CDR3aa: ASSPWVNEQF
v_gene: TRBV20-1; j_gene: TRBJ2-1; CDR3aa: SAPTLTGGNEQF
v_gene: TRBV4-1; j_gene: .; CDR3aa: ASSRTRDQLGTQY
v_gene: TRBV9; j_gene: TRBJ2-7; CDR3aa: ASSVEATGVDEQY
v_gene: TRBV7-6; j_gene: TRBJ1-6; CDR3aa: ASSSGTGRLSPLH
v_gene: TRBV12-3/TRBV12-4; j_gene: TRBJ2-2; CDR3aa: ASTVGGGELF
v_gene: TRBV6-5; j_gene: TRBJ1-5; CDR3aa: ASSRSGDRGNQPQH
v_gene: TRBV12-3/TRBV12-4; j_gene: TRBJ2-2; CDR3aa: ASSRHSDNTGELF
v_gene: TRBV5-1; j_gene: TRBJ2-6; CDR3aa: ASRFVGSGANVLT
v_gene: TRBV3-1; j_gene: TRBJ2-3; CDR3aa: ASTPPGHTDTQY
v_gene: TRBV3-1; j_gene: TRBJ1-1; CDR3aa: ASSQGPTTYEAF